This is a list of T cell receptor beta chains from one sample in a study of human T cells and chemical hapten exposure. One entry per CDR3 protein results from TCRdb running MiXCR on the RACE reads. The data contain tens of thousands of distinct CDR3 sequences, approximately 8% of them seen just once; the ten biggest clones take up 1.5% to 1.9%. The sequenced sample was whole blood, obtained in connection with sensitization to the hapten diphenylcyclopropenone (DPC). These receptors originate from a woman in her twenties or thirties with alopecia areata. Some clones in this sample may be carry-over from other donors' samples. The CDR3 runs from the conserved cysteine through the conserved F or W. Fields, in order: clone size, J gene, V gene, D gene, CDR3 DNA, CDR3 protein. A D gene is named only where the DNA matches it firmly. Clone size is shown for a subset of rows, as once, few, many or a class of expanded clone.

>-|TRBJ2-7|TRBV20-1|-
TGCAGTGCTAGAGAGGTCTTTCGAGGCTCCTACGAGCAGTACTTC
CSAREVFRGSYEQYF
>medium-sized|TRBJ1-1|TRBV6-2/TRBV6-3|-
TGTGCCAGCAGTATGACTGAGAACACTGAAGCTTTCTTT
CASSMTENTEAFF
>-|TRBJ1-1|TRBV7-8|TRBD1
TGTGCCAGCATCAACACAGGGGCAAACACTGAAGCTTTCTTT
CASINTGANTEAFF
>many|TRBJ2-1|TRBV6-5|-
TGTGCCAGCAGACAGTCGGGTGAGGAGCAGTTCTTC
CASRQSGEEQFF
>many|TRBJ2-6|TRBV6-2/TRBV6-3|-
TGTGCCAGCAGTCACGACACTGGGGCCAACGTCCTGACTTTC
CASSHDTGANVLTF
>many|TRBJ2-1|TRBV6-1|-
TGTGCCAGCAGCACAGGGTGGGGGCCTTACAATGAGCAGTTCTTC
CASSTGWGPYNEQFF
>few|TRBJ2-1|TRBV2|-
TGTGCCAGCAGATTGGGAGTAAATGAGCAGTTCTTC
CASRLGVNEQFF
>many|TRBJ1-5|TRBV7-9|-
TGTGCCAGCAGTTATCTACAGCTGCCCCAGCATTTT
CASSYLQLPQHF
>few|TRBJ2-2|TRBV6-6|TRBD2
TGTGCCAGCAAACCCACGGGAGGGACAAACACCGGGGAGCTGTTTTTT
CASKPTGGTNTGELFF
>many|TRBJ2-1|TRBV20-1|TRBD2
TGCAGTGCCCGACTAGCGGGGGGGTTGGATGAGCAGTTCTTC
CSARLAGGLDEQFF
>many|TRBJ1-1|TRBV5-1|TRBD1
TGCGCCAGCAGCATAACAGGGGACATGAACACTGAAGCTTTCTTT
CASSITGDMNTEAFF
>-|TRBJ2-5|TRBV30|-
TGTGCCTGGGGGGCCCAAGAGACCCAGTACTTC
CAWGAQETQYF
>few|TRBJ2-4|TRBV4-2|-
TGTGCCAGCAGCGAGCCGAGGGGAGGCCTTGGGCGGGGGCTAGCCAAAAACATTCAGTACTTC
CASSEPRGGLGRGLAKNIQYF
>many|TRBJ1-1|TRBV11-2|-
TGTGCCAGCAGCTTAGCAGACGGACACACTGAAGCTTTCTTT
CASSLADGHTEAFF
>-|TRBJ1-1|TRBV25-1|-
TGTGCCAGCAGCGCCCCCAGGAACCAAACCGAAGCTTTCTTT
CASSAPRNQTEAFF
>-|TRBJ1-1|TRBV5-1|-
TGCGCCAGCCGCCAGGATACCAACACTGAAGCTTTCTTT
CASRQDTNTEAFF
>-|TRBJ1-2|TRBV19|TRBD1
TGTGCCAGTGCGGCGACAGGGACCTATGGCTACACCTTC
CASAATGTYGYTF
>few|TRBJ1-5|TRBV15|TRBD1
TGTGCCACCAGCAGAGACTACCGGGACAGCAGCAATCAGCCCCAGCATTTT
CATSRDYRDSSNQPQHF
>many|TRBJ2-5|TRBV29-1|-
TGCAGCGTTGAGGAGACAGCACAAGAGACCCAGTACTTC
CSVEETAQETQYF
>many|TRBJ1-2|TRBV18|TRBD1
TGTGCCAGCTCACCACCGAATTCCCCGACAGGGGATGGCTACACCTTC
CASSPPNSPTGDGYTF
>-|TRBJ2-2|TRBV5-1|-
TGCGCCAGCAGCCGGGGGGTGACAGGACCGAACACCGGGGAGCTGTTTTTT
CASSRGVTGPNTGELFF
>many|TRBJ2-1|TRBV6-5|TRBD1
TGTGCCAGCAGCTCCGGGACAGGGGGTTACAATGAGCAGTTCTTC
CASSSGTGGYNEQFF
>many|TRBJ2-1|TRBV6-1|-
TGTGCCAGCAGTGAAGCACGGAAGATCAATGAGCAGTTCTTC
CASSEARKINEQFF
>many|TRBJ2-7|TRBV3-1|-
TGTGCCAGCAGCCAAGATCTCACACGCTACGAGCAGTACTTC
CASSQDLTRYEQYF
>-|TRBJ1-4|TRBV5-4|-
TGTGCCAGCAGCTTGCCTGGCGGAAAACTGTTTTTT
CASSLPGGKLFF
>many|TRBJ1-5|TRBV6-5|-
TGTGCCAGCAGTTTCCGGGGCGGGAATCAGCCCCAGCATTTT
CASSFRGGNQPQHF
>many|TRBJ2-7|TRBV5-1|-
TGCGCCAGCAGTCTCGGGTGGTCCTACGAGCAGTACTTC
CASSLGWSYEQYF
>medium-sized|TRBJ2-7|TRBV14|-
TGTGCCAGCAGCCAAGGGGCCTTCGGGGCCGACGAGCAGTACTTC
CASSQGAFGADEQYF
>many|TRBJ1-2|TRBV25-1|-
TGTGCCAGCAGTGACCCGACAGGAGACTTCTATGGCTACACCTTC
CASSDPTGDFYGYTF
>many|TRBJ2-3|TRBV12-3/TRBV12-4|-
TGTGCCAGCAGCCAGTTCCGGGGTCGCACAGATACGCAGTATTTT
CASSQFRGRTDTQYF
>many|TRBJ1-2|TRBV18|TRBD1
TGTGCCAGCTCACCTGGACAACAGGGGCCAGCTAACTATGGCTACACCTTC
CASSPGQQGPANYGYTF
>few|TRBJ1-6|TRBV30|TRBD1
TGTGCCTGGAGTTCTGGACAGGGAAGCTCACCCCTCCACTTT
CAWSSGQGSSPLHF
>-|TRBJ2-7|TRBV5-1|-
TGCGCCAGCAGCTTCCAGGGGAACAACGAGCAGTACTTC
CASSFQGNNEQYF
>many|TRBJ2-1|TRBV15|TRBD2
TGTGCCACCGGGACTAGCGGGGGGCCGGGCGGGCATGAGCAGTTCTTC
CATGTSGGPGGHEQFF
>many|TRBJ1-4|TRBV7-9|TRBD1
TGTGCCAGCAGCCGACAGGGTGTTGAAAAACTGTTTTTT
CASSRQGVEKLFF
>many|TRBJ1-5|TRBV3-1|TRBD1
TGTGCCAGCAGCCAAGGGACAGGGGCGCCGTACAATCAGCCCCAGCATTTT
CASSQGTGAPYNQPQHF
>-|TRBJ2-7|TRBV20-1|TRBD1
TGCAGTGCTAGAGACATAGGACAGGGTAGCTACGAGCAGTACTTC
CSARDIGQGSYEQYF
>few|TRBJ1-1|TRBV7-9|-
TGTGCCAGCGGGTCTATGAACACTGAAGCTTTCTTT
CASGSMNTEAFF
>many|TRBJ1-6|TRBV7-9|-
TGTGCCAGCAGCTTAGGGCAGACCAGCTCCTATAATTCACCCCTCCACTTT
CASSLGQTSSYNSPLHF
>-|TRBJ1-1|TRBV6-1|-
TGTGCCAGCAGTGAAGCGCTGTATGGGAACACTGAAGCTTTCTTT
CASSEALYGNTEAFF
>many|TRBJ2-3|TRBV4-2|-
TGTGCCAGCAGCCAAGTAAGCGGAGACACAGATACGCAGTATTTT
CASSQVSGDTDTQYF
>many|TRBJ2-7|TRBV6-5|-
TGTGCCAGCAGTTACTCGATCTCCAGCCTCTCCTACGAGCAGTACTTC
CASSYSISSLSYEQYF
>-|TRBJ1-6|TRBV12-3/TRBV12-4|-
TGTGCCAGCAGTAACCTCTGGGGGAGCCCCTATAATTCACCCCTCCACTTT
CASSNLWGSPYNSPLHF
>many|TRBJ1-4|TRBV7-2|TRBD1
TGTGCCAGCAGCTCCCAATCCGGGACAGGGGTTTATGAGCTGTTTTTT
CASSSQSGTGVYELFF
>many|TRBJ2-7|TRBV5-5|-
TGTGCCAGCAGCTTGACTTTCGTCTCGTCCACCTACGAGCAGTACTTC
CASSLTFVSSTYEQYF
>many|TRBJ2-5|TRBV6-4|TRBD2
TGTGCCAGCAGTGAAAGAGCGGGGGGGCCTGAGACCCAGTACTTC
CASSERAGGPETQYF
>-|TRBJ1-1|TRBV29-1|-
TGCAGCGTTCTCCGTCCCTTGAACACTGAAGCTTTCTTT
CSVLRPLNTEAFF
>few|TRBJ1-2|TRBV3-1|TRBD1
TGTGCCAGCAGCCAAGGCGGGACAGTCTATGGCTACACCTTC
CASSQGGTVYGYTF
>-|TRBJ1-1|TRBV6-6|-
TGTGCCAGCAGTTACTCAGGGGTCACTGAAGCTTTCTTT
CASSYSGVTEAFF